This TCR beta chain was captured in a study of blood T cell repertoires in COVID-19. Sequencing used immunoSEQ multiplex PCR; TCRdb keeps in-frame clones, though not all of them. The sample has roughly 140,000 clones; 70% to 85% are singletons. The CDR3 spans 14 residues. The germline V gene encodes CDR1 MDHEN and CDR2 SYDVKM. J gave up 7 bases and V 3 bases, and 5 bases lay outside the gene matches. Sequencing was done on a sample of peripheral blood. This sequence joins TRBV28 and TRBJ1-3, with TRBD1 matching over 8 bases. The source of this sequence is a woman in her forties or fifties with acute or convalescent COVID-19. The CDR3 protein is CASSFDRGRNTIYF. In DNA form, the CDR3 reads TGTGCCAGCAGTTTCGACAGGGGAAGGAACACCATATATTTT. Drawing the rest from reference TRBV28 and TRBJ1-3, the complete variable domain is DVKVTQSSRYLVKRTGEKVFLECVQDMDHENMFWYRQDPGLGLRLIYFSYDVKMKEKGDIPEGYSVSREKKERFSLILESASTNQTSMYLCASSFDRGRNTIYFGEGSWLTVV.